This T cell receptor (beta chain) was sequenced for a study of preoperative IRX-2 immunotherapy in early breast cancer. Profiling relied on immunoSEQ multiplex PCR, and the TCRdb table lists in-frame clones only, not all of them. The table includes about 98,000 clones, roughly 89% detected once. Treatment described: preoperative locoregional IRX-2 cytokine immunotherapy. This phase Ib study tested locoregional IRX-2 cytokine immunotherapy given before surgery. CDR3 length equals 15 residues. Per the germline V gene, CDR1 is SGHRS and CDR2 is YFSETQ. V lost 2 bases and J lost 3, with 12 bases in between.

This chain uses TRBV5-1 with TRBJ1-3; D is ambiguous. This specimen consisted of tumor tissue, obtained after IRX-2 immunotherapy. The receptor was derived from a human donor with breast cancer. The chain's CDR3 is CASSLGVVGGNTIYF. CDR3 DNA sequence: TGCGCCAGCAGCTTAGGAGTGGTCGGTGGAAACACCATATATTTT.